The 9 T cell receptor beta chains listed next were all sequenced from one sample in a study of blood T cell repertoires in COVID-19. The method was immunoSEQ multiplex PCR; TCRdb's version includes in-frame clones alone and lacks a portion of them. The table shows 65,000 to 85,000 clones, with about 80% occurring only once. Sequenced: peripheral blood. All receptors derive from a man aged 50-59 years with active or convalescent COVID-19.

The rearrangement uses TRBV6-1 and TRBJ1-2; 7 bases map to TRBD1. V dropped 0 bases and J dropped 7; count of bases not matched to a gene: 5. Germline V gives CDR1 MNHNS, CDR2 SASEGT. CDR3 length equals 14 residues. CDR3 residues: CASSEATGMGGYTF. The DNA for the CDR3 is TGTGCCAGCAGTGAAGCGACAGGGATGGGTGGCTACACCTTC.

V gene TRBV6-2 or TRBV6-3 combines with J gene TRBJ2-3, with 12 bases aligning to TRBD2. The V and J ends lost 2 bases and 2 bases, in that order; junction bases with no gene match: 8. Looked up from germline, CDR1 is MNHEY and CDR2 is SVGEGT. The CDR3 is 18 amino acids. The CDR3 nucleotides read TGTGCCAGCAGTTACACCGGGACTAGCGGGCTACTCACAGATACGCAGTATTTT. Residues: CASSYTGTSGLLTDTQYF.

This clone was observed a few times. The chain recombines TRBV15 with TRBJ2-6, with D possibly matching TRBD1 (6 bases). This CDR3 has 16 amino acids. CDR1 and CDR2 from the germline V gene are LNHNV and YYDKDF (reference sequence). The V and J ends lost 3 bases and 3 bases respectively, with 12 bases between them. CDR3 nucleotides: TGTGCCACCAGCAGTAATCAGGGGTATGGGGCCAACGTCCTGACTTTC. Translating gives CATSSNQGYGANVLTF.

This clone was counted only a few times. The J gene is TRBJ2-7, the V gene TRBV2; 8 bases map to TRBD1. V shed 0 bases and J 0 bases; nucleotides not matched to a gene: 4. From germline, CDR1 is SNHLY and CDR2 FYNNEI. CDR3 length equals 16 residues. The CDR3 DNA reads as TGTGCCAGCAGTGAAGCCCGGACAGGGAGCTCCTACGAGCAGTACTTC. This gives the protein CASSEARTGSSYEQYF.

CDR3: CASSSGQDNEQFF. CDR3 nucleotides: TGTGCCAGCAGTTCGGGACAGGACAATGAGCAGTTCTTC. V and J are TRBV28 and TRBJ2-1; 8 positions match TRBD1. V shed 4 bases, J shed 5 bases, and the junction held 1 base outside the gene matches. The CDR3 covers 13 residues. CDR1 and CDR2 from the germline V gene are MDHEN and SYDVKM.

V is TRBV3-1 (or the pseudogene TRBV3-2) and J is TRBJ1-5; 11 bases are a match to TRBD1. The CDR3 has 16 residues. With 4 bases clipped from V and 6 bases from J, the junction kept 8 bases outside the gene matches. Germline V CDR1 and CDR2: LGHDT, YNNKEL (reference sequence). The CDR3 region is CASSLGQGARSQPQHF. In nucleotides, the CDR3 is TGTGCCAGCAGCCTAGGACAGGGGGCGCGTAGTCAGCCCCAGCATTTT.

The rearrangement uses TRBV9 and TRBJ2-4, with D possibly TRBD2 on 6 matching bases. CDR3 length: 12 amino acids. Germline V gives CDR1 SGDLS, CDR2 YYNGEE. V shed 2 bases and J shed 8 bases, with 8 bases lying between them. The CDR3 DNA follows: TGTGCCAGCAGCGTCCCGGGGGACATTCAGTACTTC. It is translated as CASSVPGDIQYF.

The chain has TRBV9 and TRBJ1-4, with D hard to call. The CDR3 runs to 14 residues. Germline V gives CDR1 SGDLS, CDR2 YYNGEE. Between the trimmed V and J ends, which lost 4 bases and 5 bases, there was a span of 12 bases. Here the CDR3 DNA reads TGTGCCAGCAGCATATCTGGGAGGAATGAAAAACTGTTTTTT. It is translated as CASSISGRNEKLFF.

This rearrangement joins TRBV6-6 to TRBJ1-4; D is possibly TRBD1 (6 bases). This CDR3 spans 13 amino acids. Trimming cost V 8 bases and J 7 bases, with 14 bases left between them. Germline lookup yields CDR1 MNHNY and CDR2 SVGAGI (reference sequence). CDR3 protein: CASERGGGEKLFF. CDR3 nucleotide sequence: TGTGCCAGCGAAAGGGGAGGGGGTGAAAAACTGTTTTTT.